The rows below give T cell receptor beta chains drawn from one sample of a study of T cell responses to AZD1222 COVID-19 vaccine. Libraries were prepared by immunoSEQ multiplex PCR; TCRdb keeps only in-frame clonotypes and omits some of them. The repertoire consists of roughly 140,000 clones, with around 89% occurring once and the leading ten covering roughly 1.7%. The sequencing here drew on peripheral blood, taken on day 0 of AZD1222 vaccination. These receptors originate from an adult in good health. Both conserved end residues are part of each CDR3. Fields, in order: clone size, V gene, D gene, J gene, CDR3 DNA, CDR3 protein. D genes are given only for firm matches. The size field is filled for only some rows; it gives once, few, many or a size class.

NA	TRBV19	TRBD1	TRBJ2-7	TGTGCCAGTAGTAAAGGGACAGGGACCTACGAGCAGTACTTC	CASSKGTGTYEQYF
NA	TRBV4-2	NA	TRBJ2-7	TGTGCCAGCAGCCAAGGCACTAGCGAGCAGTACTTC	CASSQGTSEQYF
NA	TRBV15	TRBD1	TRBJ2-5	TGTGCCACCAGCAGAGGACCAGGGGGCTCACAAGAGACCCAGTACTTC	CATSRGPGGSQETQYF
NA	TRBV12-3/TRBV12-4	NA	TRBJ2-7	TGTGCCAGCAGTTCTAGAATTCATCACGAGCAGTACTTC	CASSSRIHHEQYF
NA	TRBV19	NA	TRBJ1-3	TGTGCCAGTAGCTATACAGCGTACTCTGGAAACACCATATATTTT	CASSYTAYSGNTIYF
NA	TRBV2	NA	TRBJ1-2	TGTGCCAGCAGCGGGCGGGGCTACACCTTC	CASSGRGYTF
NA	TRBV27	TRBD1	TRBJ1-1	TGTGCCAGCAGTCGACAGGGAATGAACACTGAAGCTTTCTTT	CASSRQGMNTEAFF
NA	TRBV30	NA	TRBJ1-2	TGTGCCTGGAAGGGTGTACGTGGCAGTTCTAACTATGGCTACACCTTC	CAWKGVRGSSNYGYTF
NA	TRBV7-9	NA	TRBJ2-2	TGTGCCAGCAGCTTCCAGGGAATGGGCACCGGGGAGCTGTTTTTT	CASSFQGMGTGELFF
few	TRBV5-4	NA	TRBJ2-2	TGTGCCAGCAGCTTAACAGCGAACACCGGGGAGCTGTTTTTT	CASSLTANTGELFF
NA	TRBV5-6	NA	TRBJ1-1	TGTGCCAGCAGCTCCCCGTACACTGAAGCTTTCTTT	CASSSPYTEAFF
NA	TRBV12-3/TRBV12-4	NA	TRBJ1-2	TGTGCCAGCAGTCCACGGACGGGCCGGGGCTACACCTTC	CASSPRTGRGYTF